The entry below gives a single T cell receptor beta chain sequence along with its context. The antigen is undetermined. Trimming stripped 1 base from V and 2 bases from J, with 11 bases between. The CDR3 is 14 amino acids. Germline CDR1 and CDR2: DFQATT and SNEGSKA (reference sequence). Original processing methods: Using the CDR3 differences seen across clinicopathological groups, the authors built a distant-metastasis classifier for papillary thyroid cancer, which was meant to discriminate distant-metastatic patients. TCRdb recomputed clones from the PCR reads via MiXCR. The V and J calls and clone size come from TCRdb's table, not from the authors' own analysis. The sample contains over 10,000 clones, under 30% of which appear only once. The sample is drawn from a study of metastatic and nonmetastatic thyroid tumors. Study summary: Repertoire comparisons spanned blood and tumor or nodule tissue from malignant and benign thyroid patients.

Study findings and constraints: Significantly greater TCR beta diversity was reportedly found in malignant thyroid tumors than in benign nodules (in blood and tumor).

Until they underwent thyroid surgery, no patient had received any treatment. This TCR came from a female donor with papillary thyroid cancer or a benign thyroid nodule (not recorded which). Some clones in this sample may be carry-over from other donors' samples. Sequencing was carried out using tumor tissue. The rearrangement joins TRBV20-1 to TRBJ1-2; D is undetermined. CDR3 amino acids: CSARVSTGNYGYTF. For the CDR3, the DNA is TGCAGTGCTAGAGTATCCACCGGAAACTATGGCTACACCTTC.